This T cell receptor beta chain originates from a study of T cells after yellow fever vaccination. The V end was cut by 4 bases, the J end by 0 bases, with 6 bases between. The germline gives CDR1 SQVTM, CDR2 ANQGSEA. This CDR3 comprises 13 residues. TCRdb used MiXCR to reprocess the 5' RACE reads, holding one entry per CDR3 protein. The sample has some 340,000 distinct CDR3 sequences; about 10% are singletons. This receptor was identified in a man in his late teens or twenties who received the YFV17D yellow fever vaccine. The chain couples TRBV29-1 to TRBJ2-2; no clear D gene. The material was CD4+ T cells sorted from PBMCs, obtained 45 days after the yellow fever booster vaccination. For the CDR3, the DNA is TGCAGCGTTGGGCAGCCGAACACCGGGGAGCTGTTTTTT. Amino acids: CSVGQPNTGELFF.